The 26 T cell receptor beta chains below come from one sample, sequenced in a study of blood T cells in healthy people across ages. Using a J-beta primer mix together with a sample-barcoded 5' primer, a second PCR was run for about 6 to 12 cycles. TCRdb ran MiXCR on the 5' RACE reads and lists one entry per CDR3 protein. Of 1.2 million to 1.5 million distinct CDR3 sequences listed, around 59% were seen once; the top ten hold 6.5% to 8.5%. Input material: blood. Source of these receptors: a man aged 18 to 35 in good health.

This clonotype was seen only a few times. The chain is built from TRBV12-5 and TRBJ2-7; the D is unclear. Germline V gives CDR1 LGHNT, CDR2 FRNRAP. The CDR3 is 9 amino acids. Trimming cost V 5 bases and J 7 bases, with 3 bases left between them. CDR3 sequence: CASGVEQYF. The CDR3 nucleotides read TGTGCTAGTGGTGTGGAGCAGTACTTC.

This chain connects TRBV6-5 to TRBJ2-2, with 9 bases aligning to TRBD1. Germline CDR1 is MNHEY and CDR2 is SVGAGI. The CDR3 covers 15 residues. The V and J ends lost 5 bases and 7 bases, in that order; junction bases with no gene match: 8. The CDR3 region is CASSLNRGQDGELFF. The CDR3 DNA sequence: TGTGCCAGCAGTCTTAACAGGGGGCAGGACGGGGAGCTGTTTTTT.

This clonotype appeared a few times. The chain employs TRBV4-1 and TRBJ2-3, with D possibly matching TRBD1 (7 bases). CDR3 length: 15 residues. Germline V gives CDR1 MGHRA, CDR2 YSYEKL. V was clipped by 0 bases and J by 5 bases, with 12 bases between them. CDR3 DNA: TGCGCCAGCAGCCAAGATGGAGGGGGCAGAGATACGCAGTATTTT. Its translation is CASSQDGGGRDTQYF.

This chain joins TRBV27 and TRBJ1-2, with D unclear. With 9 bases removed from V and 0 bases from J, the gap between germline ends came to 8 bases. The germline V gene has CDR1 MNHEY and CDR2 SMNVEV (reference sequence). The CDR3 totals 12 residues. Here the CDR3 reads CASYGANYGYTF. The CDR3 region has the DNA TGTGCCAGTTATGGGGCTAACTATGGCTACACCTTC.

J is TRBJ2-6 and V is TRBV19; tentative D call: TRBD1 (5 bases). Looked up from germline, CDR1 is LNHDA and CDR2 is SQIVND (reference sequence). V was clipped by 5 bases and J by 4 bases, with 12 bases between them. The CDR3 sequence is 15 residues long. The CDR3 loop reads CASSSQGVGANVLTF. In nucleotides, the CDR3 is TGTGCCAGTAGTTCCCAGGGTGTGGGGGCCAACGTCCTGACTTTC.

V usage is TRBV4-1 and J usage is TRBJ1-5; unclear D gene. Trimming left V 8 bases short and J 6 bases short, with 5 bases between. The CDR3 runs to 10 residues. CDR1 is MGHRA and CDR2 is YSYEKL in the germline V gene. The CDR3, as DNA: TGCGCCAGCGACTGTCAGCCCCAGCATTTT. It is translated as CASDCQPQHF.

CDR3 bases: TGTGCCAGCAGCCCGCAGGAGACTATGAACACTGAAGCTTTCTTT. Encoded protein: CASSPQETMNTEAFF. The chain carries TRBV12-3 or TRBV12-4 and TRBJ1-1; unclear D gene. The CDR3 loop spans 15 amino acids. V lost 6 bases and J lost 0, with 14 bases in between.

This clonotype appeared a few times. The chain is built from TRBV29-1 and TRBJ2-2; TRBD1 might be the D (5 bases). Per the germline V gene, CDR1 is SQVTM and CDR2 is ANQGSEA. The V gene lost 7 bases and the J gene lost 3 bases, with 12 bases spanning the gap. The CDR3 covers 13 residues. This chain's CDR3 is CSGRQLYTGELFF. CDR3 DNA sequence: TGCAGCGGGAGACAGTTATACACCGGGGAGCTGTTTTTT.

The chain carries TRBV11-2 and TRBJ2-4, with a tentative D call TRBD2 (5 bases). The germline gives CDR1 SGHAT, CDR2 FQNNGV. V was shortened by 5 bases and J by 7 bases, with 15 bases between the two germline ends. This CDR3 comprises 14 residues. The CDR3 loop is CASSPYPDWNIQYF. The CDR3 DNA reads as TGTGCCAGCAGCCCCTATCCGGACTGGAACATTCAGTACTTC.

The CDR3 protein is CASSGTSGSMYEQYF. The CDR3 nucleotides read TGTGCCAGCAGTGGGACTAGCGGGAGTATGTACGAGCAGTACTTC. This chain connects TRBV12-3 or TRBV12-4 to TRBJ2-7; 14 bases align to TRBD2. CDR3 length: 15 amino acids. Trimming removed 5 bases from V and 4 bases from J; junction bases left unmatched: 4.

The chain combines TRBV20-1 with TRBJ2-7; D is unclear. The CDR3 has 13 residues. The V gene lost 0 bases and the J gene lost 6 bases, with 12 bases spanning the gap. In germline, CDR1 is DFQATT, CDR2 SNEGSKA (reference sequence). This chain's CDR3 is CSARDPKMGEQYF. For the CDR3, the DNA is TGCAGTGCTAGAGACCCGAAGATGGGCGAGCAGTACTTC.

This clonotype appeared a few times. The genes are TRBV7-9 and TRBJ1-1; tentative D call: TRBD1 (5 bases). In germline, CDR1 is SEHNR, CDR2 FQNEAQ (reference sequence). V was trimmed by 1 base and J by 5 bases, leaving 11 bases between them. The CDR3 is 14 amino acids. CDR3 nucleotides: TGTGCCAGCAGCTTAGGAACGGGGACTACTGAAGCTTTCTTT. Translated: CASSLGTGTTEAFF.

As regards this clonotype: A much larger clone lies one base from this, so it may be a read error. This chain uses TRBV7-2 with TRBJ2-7; the D gene is possibly TRBD2 (6 bases). The CDR3 sequence is 13 residues long. In germline, CDR1 is SGHTA, CDR2 FQGNSA. The CDR3 sequence is CAGSVGTSYEQYF. CDR3 coding DNA: TGTGCCGGCAGCGTGGGGACTTCCTACGAGCAGTACTTC.

V and J are TRBV4-1 and TRBJ2-2, with 7 positions matching TRBD1. In germline, CDR1 is MGHRA, CDR2 YSYEKL. This CDR3 is built from 14 residues. J gave up 5 bases and V 3 bases, and 3 bases lay outside the gene matches. The CDR3 nucleotides are TGCGCCAGCAGCCATGTACAGGGGACCGGGGAGCTGTTTTTT. It is translated as CASSHVQGTGELFF.

This chain joins TRBV7-9 and TRBJ2-5; no definite D call. V was cut by 4 bases and J by 11 bases, with 11 bases left in between. The CDR3 length is 11 residues. Per the germline V gene, CDR1 is SEHNR and CDR2 is FQNEAQ (reference sequence). In DNA, the CDR3 is TGTGCCAGCAGCTCAGAGGTGGAGCAGTACTTC. This encodes CASSSEVEQYF.

This sequence joins TRBV30 and TRBJ1-2; 9 bases fit TRBD1. Trimming removed 4 bases from V and 3 bases from J; junction bases left unmatched: 15. Germline V gene sequence: CDR1 GTSNPN, CDR2 SVGIG (reference sequence). This CDR3 comprises 17 residues. Written as DNA, the CDR3 is TGTGCCTGGATTAACCCCTTACAAAGGACAGGGGACTATGGCTACACCTTC. This sequence encodes CAWINPLQRTGDYGYTF.

The chain has TRBV12-3 or TRBV12-4 and TRBJ1-5; D not certain. This CDR3 is built from 13 residues. The V gene lost 10 bases and the J gene lost 6 bases, with 16 bases spanning the gap. The CDR3 sequence: CATNNIWGQPQHF. The CDR3 DNA reads as TGTGCCACCAATAATATTTGGGGTCAGCCCCAGCATTTT.

The sample holds many counts of this clonotype. The gene calls are TRBV4-2 and TRBJ2-6, with D possibly matching TRBD1 (6 bases). Germline CDR1 LGHNA, CDR2 YNFKEQ. Trimming removed 0 bases at V and 0 bases at J, with 6 bases between. The CDR3 is made up of 16 amino acids. The CDR3 protein is CASSQETGSGANVLTF. The CDR3, as DNA: TGTGCCAGCAGCCAAGAGACAGGCTCTGGGGCCAACGTCCTGACTTTC.

The chain has TRBV28 and TRBJ1-4; the D is unclear. CDR1 and CDR2 from the germline V gene are MDHEN and SYDVKM. CDR3 size: 16 residues. Trimming removed 6 bases from V and 3 bases from J, with 17 bases in between. The CDR3 protein is CASRKNVGKSNEKLFF. The CDR3 DNA reads as TGTGCCAGCAGGAAAAACGTGGGCAAGTCTAATGAAAAACTGTTTTTT.

This sequence joins TRBV4-1 and TRBJ2-5; perhaps TRBD1 as D (5 bases). Trimming stripped 1 base from V and 5 bases from J, with 14 bases between. Germline values: CDR1 MGHRA, CDR2 YSYEKL. This CDR3 region has 15 residues. CDR3 in amino acids: CASSQGPGKDETQYF. The CDR3 nucleotides are TGCGCCAGCAGCCAAGGCCCAGGGAAGGACGAGACCCAGTACTTC.

As concerns this clonotype: One end of the junction varies from germline; a read error may be responsible. V usage is TRBV20-1 and J usage is TRBJ2-1; 7 bases align to TRBD1. Germline CDR1 and CDR2: DFQATT and SNEGSKA (reference sequence). The CDR3 covers 15 residues. The CDR3 sequence is CSARNPLRQGNGQFF. The CDR3 DNA is TGCAGTGCTAGAAACCCACTTCGACAGGGCAATGGGCAGTTCTTC.

This clonotype is a singleton in its sample. The genes are TRBV9 and TRBJ2-1; no clear D. V was clipped by 3 bases and J by 5 bases, with 12 bases between them. The CDR3 consists of 14 residues. Germline V gives CDR1 SGDLS, CDR2 YYNGEE. For the CDR3, the DNA is TGTGCCAGCAGCGCGGACGGCCGGAACAATGAGCAGTTCTTC. This gives the protein CASSADGRNNEQFF.

Only a few counts were recorded for this clonotype. The chain couples TRBV7-6 to TRBJ2-7, with 9 bases aligning to TRBD2. J was trimmed by 2 bases and V by 3 bases; bases with no gene match: 5. Germline V lookup: CDR1 SGHVS, CDR2 FNYEAQ. The CDR3 totals 15 residues. CDR3 sequence reads: CASSFETSGTYEQYF. The CDR3 DNA is TGTGCCAGCAGCTTTGAGACTAGCGGAACCTACGAGCAGTACTTC.

The rearrangement uses TRBV20-1 and TRBJ2-1, with unresolved D. The V gene's germline CDR1 is DFQATT and CDR2 SNEGSKA (reference sequence). The CDR3 extends over 14 amino acids. The ends were cut back, 3 bases at V and 0 bases at J, with 9 bases in the middle. As DNA, the CDR3 is TGCAGTGCTAGTCGACGGCTCTCCTACAATGAGCAGTTCTTC. It specifies CSASRRLSYNEQFF.

Only a few counts were recorded for this clonotype. The chain links TRBV29-1 to TRBJ2-7, with 7 bases matching TRBD2. In germline, CDR1 is SQVTM, CDR2 ANQGSEA. The CDR3 consists of 14 residues. V lost 2 bases and J lost 4; bases outside the gene matches: 8. The CDR3: CSVERRAGGYEQYF. CDR3 DNA: TGCAGCGTTGAAAGAAGGGCCGGGGGGTACGAGCAGTACTTC.

CDR3 bases: TGCAGTGCTAGACCGGGACACCGGAACACTGAAGCTTTCTTT. Its protein is CSARPGHRNTEAFF. This rearrangement joins TRBV20-1 to TRBJ1-1; perhaps TRBD1 as D (6 bases). The germline gives CDR1 DFQATT, CDR2 SNEGSKA (reference sequence). V was cut by 2 bases and J by 1 base, with 11 bases left in between. The CDR3 has 14 amino acids.